This TCR beta chain was retrieved from a study of identical twins. Details on this clonotype: Its antigen is unidentified.

The CDR3 runs to 14 residues. Trimming took 2 bases from V and 6 from J; bases not matched to a gene: 3. Germline CDR1 and CDR2: KGHSH and LQKENI. Study-level points and caveats: Sequences that were out-of-frame, alpha and twin-shared displayed an excess of low generation probability. Analyses of zero insertions could, in part, be confounded by invariant MAIT and iNKT cells. Conclusions leaned on cross-sectional statistical analysis and did not track the same donors over time.

MiXCR, applied by TCRdb to the 5' RACE reads, yields one record per CDR3 protein. The sample includes around 490,000 distinct CDR3 sequences, roughly 13% of them seen just once. These data were also reused for a study on yellow fever vaccine responses in identical twins. This second study says: Twins' vaccine T cell response reportedly seemed partly convergent, partly personalized.

The receptor was derived from a woman aged 18-30 years in good health. The chain links TRBV18 to TRBJ2-3; TRBD1 agrees at 9 bases. Sequencing was done on a sample of CD4+ T cells sorted from blood. Here the CDR3 DNA reads TGTGCCAGCTCACCAACACAGGGGGCGGATACGCAGTATTTT. Its translation is CASSPTQGADTQYF. Full variable domain (outside the CDR3, taken from reference TRBV18 and TRBJ2-3): NAGVMQNPRHLVRRRGQEARLRCSPMKGHSHVYWYRQLPEEGLKFMVYLQKENIIDESGMPKERFSAEFPKEGPSILRIQQVVRGDSAAYFCASSPTQGADTQYFGPGTRLTVL.